This T cell receptor beta chain was recorded in a study of Ad26.COV2.S vaccination and SARS-CoV-2 variants. Findings of the study overall: Whether participants received vaccine or placebo, their non-spike TCR breadth was similar. A substantial breadth of spike-specific CD8+ and CD4+ T cell responses after vaccination has been reported.

Germline CDR1 is LNHNV and CDR2 is YYDKDF (reference sequence). V lost 7 bases, J lost 6 bases, and 8 bases stayed unmatched. CDR3 length equals 13 residues. Only in-frame clones appear in the TCRdb table, and some are missing; sequencing was by immunoSEQ multiplex PCR. The sample carries 180,000 or so clones, roughly 87% recorded once. A note on this clone: What it binds is unknown.

The material sequenced was peripheral blood, taken after recovery from COVID-19. The J gene is TRBJ2-7, the V gene TRBV15; 8 nucleotides match TRBD2. The sequence derives from a human donor who had recovered from COVID-19. CDR3 DNA: TGTGCCACCACTGCCGGGACTAGAGCCGAGCAGTACTTC. Encoded protein: CATTAGTRAEQYF.